Below are 18 T cell receptor beta chains sequenced from a single sample in a study of blood T cell repertoires in COVID-19. Here immunoSEQ multiplex PCR was the method, and the copy in TCRdb shows in-frame clones only, minus some. The sample includes roughly 350,000 clones, 70% to 90% of them seen just once. Specimen: peripheral blood. All receptors derive from a woman aged 50 to 65 with active or convalescent COVID-19.

The gene calls are TRBV7-9 and TRBJ2-1, with a possible D match to TRBD1 (5 bases). Germline assignment: CDR1 SEHNR and CDR2 FQNEAQ (reference sequence). The CDR3 has 14 residues. The ends were cut back, 5 bases at V and 5 bases at J, with 13 bases in the middle. The CDR3: CASSHPVGDNEQFF. The CDR3 DNA sequence: TGTGCCAGCAGCCACCCAGTAGGGGACAATGAGCAGTTCTTC. The full variable domain, with the rest looked up from reference TRBV7-9 and TRBJ2-1, is DTGVSQNPRHKITKRGQNVTFRCDPISEHNRLYWYRQTLGQGPEFLTYFQNEAQLEKSRLLSDRFSAERPKGSFSTLEIQRTEQGDSAMYLCASSHPVGDNEQFFGPGTRLTVL.

The chain employs TRBV28 and TRBJ2-1; D not resolved. V lost 9 bases and J lost 2, with 14 bases in between. Germline V lookup: CDR1 MDHEN, CDR2 SYDVKM. There are 14 residues in the CDR3. The CDR3 is CASKEVTPYNEQFF. In nucleotides, the CDR3 is TGTGCCAGTAAAGAGGTAACCCCCTACAATGAGCAGTTCTTC.

The chain links TRBV9 to TRBJ1-1; D possibly corresponds to TRBD1 (5 bases). This CDR3 contains 16 residues. V was clipped by 3 bases and J by 0 bases, with 15 bases between them. In germline, CDR1 is SGDLS, CDR2 YYNGEE. The CDR3 bases are TGTGCCAGCAGCGCCTCCGGGGGACTTTTGAACACTGAAGCTTTCTTT. Translated: CASSASGGLLNTEAFF.

The chain recombines TRBV7-6 with TRBJ1-1; a possible D gene is TRBD1 (5 bases). This CDR3 has 12 amino acids. CDR1 and CDR2 (germline): SGHVS, FNYEAQ. Trimming pared 1 base from V and 11 bases from J, leaving 11 bases between. CDR3 loop: CASSLGQGRAFF. In nucleotides, the CDR3 is TGTGCCAGCAGCTTAGGGCAGGGCCGGGCTTTCTTT.

This chain uses TRBV4-3 with TRBJ2-5; 12 positions agree with TRBD2. The germline CDR1 and CDR2 sequences are LGHNA and YSLEER. V gave up 4 bases and J gave up 5 bases; unmatched junction bases: 8. This CDR3 comprises 16 residues. The CDR3 region has the DNA TGCGCCAGCAGCCCCTGGACTAGCGGGGAGGAGGAGACCCAGTACTTC. It is translated as CASSPWTSGEEETQYF.

This CDR3 is CASSFRESTGLNTGELFF. CDR3 sequence (DNA): TGTGCCAGCAGTTTCCGCGAATCGACAGGGCTGAACACCGGGGAGCTGTTTTTT. The gene calls are TRBV27 and TRBJ2-2, with TRBD1 matching over 7 bases. Trimming took 3 bases from V and 1 from J; bases not matched to a gene: 11. Looked up from germline, CDR1 is MNHEY and CDR2 is SMNVEV (reference sequence). This CDR3 has 18 amino acids.

This rearrangement joins TRBV15 to TRBJ1-2; D remains unclear. The CDR3 is 15 amino acids. Germline V gene data show CDR1 as LNHNV and CDR2 as YYDKDF (reference sequence). V was clipped by 0 bases and J by 6 bases, with 14 bases between them. CDR3 region: CATSRDFLASHGYTF. In nucleotides, the CDR3 is TGTGCCACCAGCAGAGATTTTTTGGCATCCCATGGCTACACCTTC. The full variable domain, completed using reference TRBV15 and TRBJ1-2, is DAMVIQNPRYQVTQFGKPVTLSCSQTLNHNVMYWYQQKSSQAPKLLFHYYDKDFNNEADTPDNFQSRRPNTSFCFLDIRSPGLGDTAMYLCATSRDFLASHGYTFGSGTRLTVV.

The V and J genes are TRBV7-6 and TRBJ2-2; D is perhaps TRBD1 (5 bases). Germline CDR1 is SGHVS and CDR2 is FNYEAQ. This CDR3 comprises 15 residues. Trimming removed 5 bases from V and 0 bases from J, with 10 bases in between. Written as DNA, the CDR3 is TGTGCCAGCAGCCCTACAGGCTCGAACACCGGGGAGCTGTTTTTT. Its translation is CASSPTGSNTGELFF.

In DNA form, the CDR3 reads TGTGCCAGCAGTTCAGGGGGCACCCCCCGGCCAATGAACACTGAAGCTTTCTTT. Translation: CASSSGGTPRPMNTEAFF. The chain recombines TRBV6-2 or TRBV6-3 with TRBJ1-1; 8 bases match TRBD1. The length of the CDR3 is 18 residues. V lost 4 bases to trimming and J lost 0 bases; unmatched junction nucleotides: 13. Germline V CDR1 and CDR2: MNHEY, SVGEGT.

The chain uses TRBV6-5 and TRBJ1-5; 7 nucleotides agree with TRBD1. This CDR3 comprises 13 residues. V lost 6 bases to trimming and J lost 7 bases; unmatched junction nucleotides: 6. The germline CDR1 and CDR2 sequences are MNHEY and SVGAGI. CDR3 sequence: CASSAGQRQPQHF. In nucleotides, the CDR3 is TGTGCCAGCAGCGCGGGACAGCGGCAGCCCCAGCATTTT.

The CDR3 region has the DNA TGCAGTGCTAGTCGTAGGGGGCCCACTGAAGCTTTCTTT. Its translation is CSASRRGPTEAFF. The V and J genes are TRBV20-1 and TRBJ1-1; 7 nucleotides match TRBD1. Per the germline V gene, CDR1 is DFQATT and CDR2 is SNEGSKA (reference sequence). There are 13 residues in the CDR3. J lost 4 bases, V lost 3 bases, and 5 bases had no gene match.

The chain is built from TRBV29-1 and TRBJ1-1, with a possible D match to TRBD1 (6 bases). V shed 5 bases and J shed 0 bases, with 10 bases lying between them. Germline V gene sequence: CDR1 SQVTM, CDR2 ANQGSEA. The CDR3 spans 13 residues. The CDR3 spells CSVRTEMNTEAFF. DNA of the CDR3: TGCAGCGTTCGGACAGAGATGAACACTGAAGCTTTCTTT. Full variable domain (outside the CDR3, taken from reference TRBV29-1 and TRBJ1-1): SAVISQKPSRDICQRGTSLTIQCQVDSQVTMMFWYRQQPGQSLTLIATANQGSEATYESGFVIDKFPISRPNLTFSTLTVSNMSPEDSSIYLCSVRTEMNTEAFFGQGTRLTVV.

This chain links TRBV7-8 with TRBJ2-6; D is perhaps TRBD1 (6 bases). V was clipped by 5 bases and J by 0 bases, with 14 bases between them. This CDR3 comprises 17 residues. The germline gives CDR1 SGHVS, CDR2 FQNEAQ. For the CDR3, the DNA is TGTGCCAGCAGCCACCGGACAGACCTCTCTGGGGCCAACGTCCTGACTTTC. It yields the protein CASSHRTDLSGANVLTF.

This clone was observed a single time. V is TRBV25-1 and J is TRBJ1-2, with 8 bases fitting TRBD1. Germline V lookup: CDR1 MGHDK, CDR2 SYGVNS. The CDR3 totals 17 residues. Trimming took 4 bases from V and 2 from J; bases not matched to a gene: 12. The DNA for the CDR3 is TGTGCCAGCAGTGTAACAGGGGGAGTAGGGTCGAACTATGGCTACACCTTC. It codes for CASSVTGGVGSNYGYTF.

The genes are TRBV19 and TRBJ2-1; TRBD1 aligns across 7 bases. Unmatched junction bases numbered 12, after V lost 8 bases and J lost 5 bases. The germline V gene encodes CDR1 LNHDA and CDR2 SQIVND (reference sequence). CDR3 length equals 15 residues. CDR3 loop: CASAISGGANNEQFF. CDR3 sequence (DNA): TGTGCCAGTGCGATTTCAGGGGGAGCGAACAATGAGCAGTTCTTC.

A single count supports this clone. The chain employs TRBV28 and TRBJ2-2; TRBD2 agrees at 10 bases. Trimming removed 6 bases from V and 4 bases from J; junction bases left unmatched: 11. The CDR3 totals 17 residues. Germline lookup yields CDR1 MDHEN and CDR2 SYDVKM. The CDR3 reads CASRASGRGGSTGELFF. CDR3 DNA: TGTGCCAGCAGAGCTAGCGGGAGAGGGGGGAGCACCGGGGAGCTGTTTTTT.

This rearrangement joins TRBV10-3 to TRBJ2-7, with 8 bases aligning to TRBD1. The germline gives CDR1 ENHRY, CDR2 SYGVKD. V was clipped by 4 bases and J by 2 bases; unmatched bases: 7. The CDR3 covers 15 residues. The CDR3 DNA follows: TGTGCCATCAGTGTTCAACAGGGGGGCCCCTACGAGCAGTACTTC. Translated, it gives CAISVQQGGPYEQYF.

This rearrangement joins TRBV4-2 to TRBJ1-1; the D is unclear. Looked up from germline, CDR1 is LGHNA and CDR2 is YNFKEQ. Trimming stripped 2 bases from V and 7 bases from J, with 8 bases between. The CDR3 extends over 12 amino acids. CDR3 residues: CASSQTGFEAFF. CDR3 nucleotides: TGTGCCAGCAGCCAAACGGGGTTTGAAGCTTTCTTT.